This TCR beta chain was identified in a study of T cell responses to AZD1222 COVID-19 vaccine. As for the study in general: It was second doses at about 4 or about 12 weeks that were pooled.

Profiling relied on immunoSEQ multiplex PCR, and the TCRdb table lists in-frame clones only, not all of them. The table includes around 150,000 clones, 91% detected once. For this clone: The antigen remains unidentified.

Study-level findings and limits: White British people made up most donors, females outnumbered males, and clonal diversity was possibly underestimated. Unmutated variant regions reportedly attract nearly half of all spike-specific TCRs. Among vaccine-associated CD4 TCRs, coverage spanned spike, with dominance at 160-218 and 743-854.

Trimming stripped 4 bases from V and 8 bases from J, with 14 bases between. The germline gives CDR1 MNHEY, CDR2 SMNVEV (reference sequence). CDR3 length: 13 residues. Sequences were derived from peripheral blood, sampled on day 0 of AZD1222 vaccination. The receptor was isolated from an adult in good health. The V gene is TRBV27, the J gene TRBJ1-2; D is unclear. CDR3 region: CASSSVPDGGYTF. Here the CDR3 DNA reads TGTGCCAGCAGTTCCGTCCCCGATGGGGGCTACACCTTC.